This T cell receptor beta chain was observed in a study of shared clonotypes between healthy human individuals. TCRdb keeps only in-frame clones here, not all; method: immunoSEQ multiplex PCR. This sample has approximately 2,000,000 clones, with about nine tenths found just once. Germline CDR1 reads GTSNPN; CDR2 reads SVGIG (reference sequence). There are 16 residues in the CDR3. Germline trimming cut 2 bases from V and 6 bases from J; bases unmatched to any gene: 12. Sequenced material: naive CD4+ T cells from PBMCs. Subset denoted: CD45RA+ positively selected. The chain combines TRBV30 with TRBJ1-1; 10 bases are shared with TRBD1. The TCR comes from a man aged 18-30 years in good health. Some clones in this sample may be carry-over from other donors' samples. This CDR3 reads CAWSRSRTGGFAEAFF. The CDR3 DNA sequence: TGTGCCTGGAGTAGGTCTCGGACAGGGGGATTCGCTGAAGCTTTCTTT.